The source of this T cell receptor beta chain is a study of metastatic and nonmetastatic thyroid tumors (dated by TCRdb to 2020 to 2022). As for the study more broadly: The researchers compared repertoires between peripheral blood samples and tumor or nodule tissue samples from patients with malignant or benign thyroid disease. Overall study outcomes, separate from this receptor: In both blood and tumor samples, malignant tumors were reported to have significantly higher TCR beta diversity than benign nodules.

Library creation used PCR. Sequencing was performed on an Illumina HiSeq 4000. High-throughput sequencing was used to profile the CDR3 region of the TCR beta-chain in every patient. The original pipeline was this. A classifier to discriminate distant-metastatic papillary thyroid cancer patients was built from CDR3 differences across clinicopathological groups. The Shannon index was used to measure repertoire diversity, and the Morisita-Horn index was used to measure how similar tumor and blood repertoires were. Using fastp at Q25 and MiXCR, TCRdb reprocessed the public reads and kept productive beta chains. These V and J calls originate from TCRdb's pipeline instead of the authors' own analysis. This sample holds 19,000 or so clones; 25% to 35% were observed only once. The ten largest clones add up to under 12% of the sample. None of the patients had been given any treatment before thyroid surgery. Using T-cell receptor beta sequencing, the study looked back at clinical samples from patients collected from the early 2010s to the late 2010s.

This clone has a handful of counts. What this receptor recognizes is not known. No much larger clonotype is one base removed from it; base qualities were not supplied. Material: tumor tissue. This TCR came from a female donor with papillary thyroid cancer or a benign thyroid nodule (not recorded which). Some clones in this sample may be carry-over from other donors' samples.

The DNA sequence is as follows: TGTGCCAGCAGTTTTGTGGACGAGCAGTACTTC. It is translated as CASSFVDEQYF. The chain couples TRBV12-3 or TRBV12-4 to TRBJ2-7; the D gene is not confidently resolved. Spanning cysteine to phenylalanine, the CDR3 consists of 11 amino acids. Only the CDR3 portion is preserved as DNA: 33 bases, with reading frame beginning at the first base. V is cut by 3 bases and J by 5 bases, and the space between the germline ends is 5 bases.